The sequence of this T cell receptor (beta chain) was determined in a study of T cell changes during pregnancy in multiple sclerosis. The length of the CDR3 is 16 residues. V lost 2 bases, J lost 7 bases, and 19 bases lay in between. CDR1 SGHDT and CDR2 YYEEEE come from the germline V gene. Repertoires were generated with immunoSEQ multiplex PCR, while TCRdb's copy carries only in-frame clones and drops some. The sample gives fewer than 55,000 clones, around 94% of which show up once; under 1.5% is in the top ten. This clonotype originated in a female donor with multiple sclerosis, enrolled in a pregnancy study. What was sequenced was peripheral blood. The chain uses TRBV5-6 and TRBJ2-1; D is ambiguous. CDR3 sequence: CASSFPNPRLWNEQFF. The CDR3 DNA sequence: TGTGCCAGCAGCTTCCCCAACCCCCGCCTCTGGAATGAGCAGTTCTTC.